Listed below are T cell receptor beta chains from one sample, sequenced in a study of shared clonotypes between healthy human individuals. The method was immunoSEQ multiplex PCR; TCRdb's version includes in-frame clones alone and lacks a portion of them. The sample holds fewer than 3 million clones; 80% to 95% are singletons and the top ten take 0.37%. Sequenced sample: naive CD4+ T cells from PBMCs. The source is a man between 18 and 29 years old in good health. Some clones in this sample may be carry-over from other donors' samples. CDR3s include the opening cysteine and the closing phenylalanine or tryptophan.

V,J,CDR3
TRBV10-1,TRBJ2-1,CASSEERPGNEQFF
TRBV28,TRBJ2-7,CASSLWPSYEQYF
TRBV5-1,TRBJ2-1,CASSLVAQNYNEQFF
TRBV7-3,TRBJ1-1,CASSQSVRTEAFF
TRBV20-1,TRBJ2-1,CSASYNEQFF
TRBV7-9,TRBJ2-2,CASSLDQGYTGELFF
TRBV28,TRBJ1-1,CASRSLNTEAFF
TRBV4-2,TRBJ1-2,CASSQDSAGGFSYTF
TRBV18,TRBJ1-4,CASSPDSQGGKLFF
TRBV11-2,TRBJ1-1,CASEIGRTQLVGDTEAFF
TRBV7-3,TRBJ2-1,CASSPPGLAYNEQFF
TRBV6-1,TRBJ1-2,CASGEKTGISGYTF
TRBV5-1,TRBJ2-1,CASSFPGLAVDEQFF
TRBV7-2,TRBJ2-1,CASSLAPGLAGGQTRNEQFF
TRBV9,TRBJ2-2,CASSPFSNGELFF
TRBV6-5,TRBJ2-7,CASSSRQGTRYEQYF
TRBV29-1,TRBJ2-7,CSVRRGTGFDPIF
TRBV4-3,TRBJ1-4,CASSQGGYKVGEKLFF
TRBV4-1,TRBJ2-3,CASSQDTDTQYF
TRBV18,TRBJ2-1,CASSPLSDEQFF
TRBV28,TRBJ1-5,CASSNTGVANQPQHF
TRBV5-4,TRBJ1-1,CASSLSLRANTEAFF
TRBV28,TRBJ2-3,CASSLWREVPRDTQYF
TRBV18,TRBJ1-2,CASSPSAADYGYTF
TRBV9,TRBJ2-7,CASSVAPGRNEQYF
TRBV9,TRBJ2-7,CASSAGTGRYEQYF
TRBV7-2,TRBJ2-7,CASSLDGLAGGEQYF
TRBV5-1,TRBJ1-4,CASRAGTGEKLFF
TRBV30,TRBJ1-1,CAWSDSSGAPTEAFF
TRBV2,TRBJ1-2,CASSRTENYGYTF
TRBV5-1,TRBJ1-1,CASSLDRMNTEAFF
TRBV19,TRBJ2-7,CASSPGQAFGGYEQYF
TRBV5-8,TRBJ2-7,CASSWRALTMRGEQYF
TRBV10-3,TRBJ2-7,CAISATSGRTYEQYF
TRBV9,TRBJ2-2,CASSVFIGPDTGELFF
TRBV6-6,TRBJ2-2,CASSETGATGELFF
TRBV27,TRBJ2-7,CASSFRGLGDEQYF
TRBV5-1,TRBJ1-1,CASSLAGGNEAFF
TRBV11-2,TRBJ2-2,CASSVGLAGRTGELFF
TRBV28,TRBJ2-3,CASSPGVPTDTQYF
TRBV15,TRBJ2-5,CATSSPRGERETQYF
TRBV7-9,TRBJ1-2,CASSPGVNYGYTF